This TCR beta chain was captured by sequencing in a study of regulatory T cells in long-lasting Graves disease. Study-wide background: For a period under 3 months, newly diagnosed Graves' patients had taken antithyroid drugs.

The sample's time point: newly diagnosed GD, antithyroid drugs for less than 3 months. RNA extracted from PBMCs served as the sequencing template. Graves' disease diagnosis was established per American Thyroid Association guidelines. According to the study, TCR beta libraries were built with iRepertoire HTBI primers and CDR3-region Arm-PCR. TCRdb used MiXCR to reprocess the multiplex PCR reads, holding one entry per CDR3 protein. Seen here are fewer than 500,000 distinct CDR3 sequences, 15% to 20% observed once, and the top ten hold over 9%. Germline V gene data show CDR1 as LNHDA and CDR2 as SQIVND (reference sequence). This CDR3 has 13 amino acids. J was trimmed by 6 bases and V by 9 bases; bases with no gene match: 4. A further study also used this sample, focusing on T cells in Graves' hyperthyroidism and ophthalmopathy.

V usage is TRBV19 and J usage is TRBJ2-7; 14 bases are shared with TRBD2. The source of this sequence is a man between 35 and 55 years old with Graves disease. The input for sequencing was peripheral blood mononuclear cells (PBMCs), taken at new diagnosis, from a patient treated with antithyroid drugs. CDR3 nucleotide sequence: TGTGCCAGCAAAGGACTAGCGGGAGGCGAGCAGTACTTC. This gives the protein CASKGLAGGEQYF. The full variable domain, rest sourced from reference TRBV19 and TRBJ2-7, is DGGITQSPKYLFRKEGQNVTLSCEQNLNHDAMYWYRQDPGQGLRLIYYSQIVNDFQKGDIAEGYSVSREKKESFPLTVTSAQKNPTAFYLCASKGLAGGEQYFGPGTRLTVT.